These 23 T cell receptor beta chains were all obtained from the same sample, sequenced in a study of blood T cell repertoires in COVID-19. Clones were sequenced by immunoSEQ multiplex PCR, and TCRdb holds only the in-frame ones, with some missing. The table shows approximately 190,000 clones, with roughly 80% occurring only once. Material for sequencing was peripheral blood. These receptors were taken from a woman between 55 and 75 years old with COVID-19, enrolled during active disease.

The rearrangement joins TRBV28 to TRBJ2-2; 9 bases are a match to TRBD2. The CDR3 spans 15 residues. Germline trimming cut 10 bases from V and 5 bases from J; bases unmatched to any gene: 11. Germline CDR1 is MDHEN and CDR2 is SYDVKM. In nucleotides, the CDR3 is TGTGCCACCAGATACGGACTAGCGTTAACCGGGGAGCTGTTTTTT. Protein sequence: CATRYGLALTGELFF.

This clone was detected a few times. The V call is TRBV15, the J call TRBJ2-3, with 10 positions matching TRBD1. The CDR3 has 15 residues. V was pared by 5 bases and J by 5 bases, with 7 bases of the junction left unmatched. From germline, CDR1 is LNHNV and CDR2 YYDKDF (reference sequence). The CDR3 sequence: CATSRDRGIVDTQYF. CDR3 DNA sequence: TGTGCCACCAGCCGGGACAGGGGAATTGTAGATACGCAGTATTTT.

The chain uses TRBV15 and TRBJ1-5; tentative D call: TRBD1 (6 bases). Looked up from germline, CDR1 is LNHNV and CDR2 is YYDKDF (reference sequence). CDR3 length equals 14 residues. Between the trimmed V and J ends, which lost 6 bases and 3 bases, there was a span of 12 bases. CDR3 DNA sequence: TGTGCCACCAGGGGGGCATATGCCAATCAGCCCCAGCATTTT. Encoded protein: CATRGAYANQPQHF. Combining the CDR3 with reference TRBV15 and TRBJ1-5 gives the whole variable domain DAMVIQNPRYQVTQFGKPVTLSCSQTLNHNVMYWYQQKSSQAPKLLFHYYDKDFNNEADTPDNFQSRRPNTSFCFLDIRSPGLGDTAMYLCATRGAYANQPQHFGDGTRLSIL.

This clone was seen only a few times. The genes are TRBV4-3 and TRBJ2-1; perhaps TRBD1 as D (6 bases). V lost 2 bases, J lost 8 bases, and 10 bases lay in between. CDR3 length: 13 amino acids. The germline gives CDR1 LGHNA, CDR2 YSLEER. CDR3 region: CASSQNRAYEQFF. DNA for the CDR3: TGCGCCAGCAGCCAAAACAGGGCGTATGAGCAGTTCTTC.

As concerns this clone: Germline is not matched at one junction end, which may reflect a read error. The chain uses TRBV18 and TRBJ2-3, with D perhaps matching TRBD2 (5 bases). This CDR3 has 14 amino acids. Germline V gives CDR1 KGHSH, CDR2 LQKENI. CDR3 protein: CASSPDSSRDTQYF. CDR3 nucleotide sequence: TGTGCCAGCTCACCGGACTCCAGCAGAGATACGCAGTATTTT.

This clone was counted once. A junction end diverges from the germline sequence, so it may reflect a read error. The identical CDR3 is also encoded by other nucleotide sequences in the sample. V usage is TRBV14 and J usage is TRBJ2-1, with 7 nucleotides matching TRBD1. Germline lookup yields CDR1 SGHDN and CDR2 FVKESK. CDR3 length equals 14 residues. The CDR3 region has the DNA TGTGCCAGTAGCCAGGGACAGTTCTACAATGAGCAGTTCTTC. Its protein is CASSQGQFYNEQFF.

CDR3 amino acids: CASSQEGLRGARGGELFF. CDR3 coding DNA: TGTGCCAGCAGCCAAGAAGGTCTGCGGGGGGCCCGGGGCGGGGAGCTGTTTTTT. V usage is TRBV4-2 and J usage is TRBJ2-2, with 8 bases fitting TRBD2. CDR3 length equals 18 residues. Looked up from germline, CDR1 is LGHNA and CDR2 is YNFKEQ. V lost 0 bases to trimming and J lost 7 bases; unmatched junction nucleotides: 13.

This chain uses TRBV6-1 with TRBJ2-2, with TRBD1 as a possible D gene (5 bases). The length of the CDR3 is 13 residues. The V end lost 3 bases, the J end lost 7 bases, and 9 bases lay between the germline ends. Per germline, CDR1 MNHNS and CDR2 SASEGT. In nucleotides, the CDR3 is TGTGCCAGCAGTGACAGGGTAAACGGGGAGCTGTTTTTT. Encoded protein: CASSDRVNGELFF.

The chain employs TRBV12-5 and TRBJ2-1; weak D call: TRBD1 (6 bases). Germline V CDR1 and CDR2: LGHNT, FRNRAP. V lost 7 bases and J 5 bases, leaving 18 bases between the germline ends. The CDR3 extends over 15 amino acids. The CDR3 protein is CASAPGAGVNNEQFF. CDR3 bases: TGTGCTAGTGCCCCCGGGGCAGGGGTTAACAATGAGCAGTTCTTC. The variable domain in full, with the rest retrieved from reference TRBV12-5 and TRBJ2-1, is DARVTQTPRHKVTEMGQEVTMRCQPILGHNTVFWYRQTMMQGLELLAYFRNRAPLDDSGMPKDRFSAEMPDATLATLKIQPSEPRDSAVYFCASAPGAGVNNEQFFGPGTRLTVL.

The V call is TRBV5-1, the J call TRBJ2-1; 14 positions agree with TRBD2. The germline gives CDR1 SGHRS, CDR2 YFSETQ. The CDR3 covers 15 residues. V lost 4 bases and J lost 5; bases outside the gene matches: 2. In nucleotides, the CDR3 is TGCGCCAGCAGCCAGGGACTAGCGGGGGACAATGAGCAGTTCTTC. This encodes CASSQGLAGDNEQFF.

The CDR3 is CASSFNQGVHEQFF. DNA of the CDR3: TGTGCCAGCAGTTTCAATCAGGGGGTCCATGAGCAGTTCTTC. The rearrangement joins TRBV28 to TRBJ2-1; the match to TRBD1 covers 7 bases. V lost 3 bases to trimming and J lost 8 bases; unmatched junction nucleotides: 7. The CDR3 consists of 14 residues. The germline CDR1 and CDR2 sequences are MDHEN and SYDVKM.

CDR3 loop: CASSQDVFSSEQFF. CDR3 DNA sequence: TGTGCCAGCAGCCAAGATGTTTTTTCCTCTGAGCAGTTCTTC. The genes are TRBV14 and TRBJ2-1; no firm D call. V shed 0 bases and J shed 9 bases, with 12 bases lying between them. CDR3 length equals 14 residues. Germline lookup yields CDR1 SGHDN and CDR2 FVKESK.

This chain links TRBV7-9 with TRBJ2-3, with 10 bases lining up with TRBD2. Trimming removed 2 bases from V and 1 base from J; junction bases left unmatched: 6. The germline CDR1 and CDR2 sequences are SEHNR and FQNEAQ (reference sequence). The CDR3 loop spans 17 amino acids. The CDR3: CASSLTSLAGGTDTQYF. Written as DNA, the CDR3 is TGTGCCAGCAGCTTAACCTCCCTAGCGGGGGGCACAGATACGCAGTATTTT.

The V and J genes are TRBV6-6 and TRBJ1-5; 8 bases are a match to TRBD1. This CDR3 is built from 16 residues. CDR1 and CDR2 (germline): MNHNY, SVGAGI (reference sequence). The junction had 11 bases not matched to a gene; V was cut back by 4 bases and J by 6 bases. The CDR3 spells CASSFNPQGASQPQHF. The CDR3 nucleotides are TGTGCCAGCAGTTTCAACCCCCAGGGGGCAAGTCAGCCCCAGCATTTT.

In its sample, this clone was seen once. The V and J genes are TRBV10-3 and TRBJ2-3, with 8 positions matching TRBD1. CDR3 length: 16 residues. Germline lookup yields CDR1 ENHRY and CDR2 SYGVKD. V was clipped by 0 bases and J by 3 bases; unmatched bases: 5. The CDR3 DNA reads as TGTGCCATCAGTGAGTCGACAGGGGAGATTACAGATACGCAGTATTTT. This encodes CAISESTGEITDTQYF.

Regarding this clone: Distinct nucleotide sequences in the sample also encode this CDR3. The genes are TRBV2 and TRBJ1-3; perhaps TRBD1 as D (5 bases). Trimming stripped 6 bases from V and 0 bases from J, with 6 bases between. Germline V gene sequence: CDR1 SNHLY, CDR2 FYNNEI. The CDR3 consists of 13 residues. The DNA of the CDR3 is TGTGCCAGCAGCGGGGGCTCTGGAAACACCATATATTTT. Its protein product is CASSGGSGNTIYF.

As for this clone: Its ends do not fully match the called genes, so a read error is possible. The V and J genes are TRBV6-1 and TRBJ1-1; TRBD1 aligns across 10 bases. The CDR3 runs 17 residues. Germline V gene data show CDR1 as MNHNS and CDR2 as SASEGT. The CDR3 DNA is TGTGCCAGCAGGGAAGACAGGGGGCTGGTTAGGAACACTGAAGCTTTCTTT. Protein product: CASREDRGLVRNTEAFF.

The chain has TRBV2 and TRBJ2-5, with D maybe TRBD1 (5 bases). The CDR3 is 15 amino acids. The germline gives CDR1 SNHLY, CDR2 FYNNEI. Trimming removed 1 base from V and 4 bases from J, with 13 bases in between. For the CDR3, the DNA is TGTGCCAGCAGTGAAGAAAGTTTAGGGGCAGAGACCCAGTACTTC. Residues: CASSEESLGAETQYF.

In DNA form, the CDR3 reads TGTGCCAGTATCATGACAGGAAAGAACACTGAAGCTTTCTTT. It codes for CASIMTGKNTEAFF. V gene TRBV6-6 combines with J gene TRBJ1-1, with D possibly matching TRBD1 (6 bases). Germline CDR1 reads MNHNY; CDR2 reads SVGAGI (reference sequence). The ends were cut back, 9 bases at V and 1 base at J, with 15 bases in the middle. This CDR3 region has 14 residues.

The V call is TRBV3-1 (or the pseudogene TRBV3-2), the J call TRBJ1-4, with 9 positions matching TRBD1. The V gene's germline CDR1 is LGHDT and CDR2 YNNKEL (reference sequence). The V and J ends lost 5 bases and 5 bases, in that order; junction bases with no gene match: 9. This CDR3 comprises 16 residues. CDR3 bases: TGTGCCAGCAGCACCCAACCGGGACAGGGAAATGAAAAACTGTTTTTT. It is translated as CASSTQPGQGNEKLFF.

Only a few counts were recorded for this clone. The CDR3 sequence is CASSDRPGLPSYEQYV. CDR3 in DNA: TGTGCCAGCAGTGACCGGCCGGGACTACCCTCCTACGAGCAGTACGTC. V gene TRBV6-2 or TRBV6-3 combines with J gene TRBJ2-7, with 7 bases fitting TRBD2. CDR3 length equals 16 residues. The germline V gene encodes CDR1 MNHEY and CDR2 SVGEGT. Losses at the gene ends were 5 bases for V and 0 bases for J; bases not matched to a gene: 10.

V is TRBV7-3 and J is TRBJ1-2; TRBD1 matches at 12 bases. This CDR3 is built from 17 residues. The junction had 7 bases not matched to a gene; V was cut back by 5 bases and J by 0 bases. Germline V CDR1 and CDR2: SGHTA, FQGTGA. The chain's CDR3 is CASSPGQGATSNYGYTF. The DNA of the CDR3 is TGTGCCAGCAGCCCGGGACAGGGGGCTACTTCTAACTATGGCTACACCTTC.

The CDR3 is CASSFGGRIKAFF. The CDR3, as DNA: TGTGCCAGCAGTTTCGGGGGGCGAATCAAAGCTTTCTTT. The gene calls are TRBV12-3 or TRBV12-4 and TRBJ1-1; weak D call: TRBD1 (6 bases). The V gene lost 3 bases and the J gene lost 9 bases, with 14 bases spanning the gap. The CDR3 loop spans 13 amino acids.